A single sample is the source of the 29 T cell receptor beta chains below, sequenced in a study of vaccination and CD4 T cells after COVID-19. These receptors are not linked to any known antigen. With the Oncomine TCR Beta short-read assay, DNA from cultured CD4+ T cells was sequenced. TCRdb analysed the PCR reads with MiXCR anew, one entry per CDR3 protein. Among about 10,000 distinct CDR3 sequences listed, around half were seen once. As for treatment: approximately nine-day PBMC culture with coronavirus spike peptide pools or control peptides (ViraFEST assay). Source material: CD4+ T cells from blood, cultured in vitro. The receptor set was obtained from a human donor who had recovered from COVID-19.

This clonotype appeared a single time. The V call is TRBV7-6, the J call TRBJ2-1; D ambiguous. This CDR3 contains 14 residues. Germline V CDR1 and CDR2: SGHVS, FNYEAQ. The V gene lost 0 bases and the J gene lost 5 bases, with 8 bases spanning the gap. CDR3 amino acids: CASSLARRDNEQFF. The CDR3 DNA reads as TGTGCCAGCAGCTTAGCTCGACGGGACAATGAGCAGTTCTTC. The variable domain in full, completed from reference TRBV7-6 and TRBJ2-1, reads GAGVSQSPRYKVTKRGQDVALRCDPISGHVSLYWYRQALGQGPEFLTYFNYEAQQDKSGLPNDRFSAERPEGSISTLTIQRTEQRDSAMYRCASSLARRDNEQFFGPGTRLTVL.

The CDR3 region has the DNA TGCAGTGCTAGCGGGATCTCCTACAATGAGCAGTTCTTC. Its translation is CSASGISYNEQFF. This rearrangement joins TRBV20-1 to TRBJ2-1; maybe TRBD2 (5 bases). The CDR3 is 13 amino acids. In germline, CDR1 is DFQATT, CDR2 SNEGSKA (reference sequence). V shed 3 bases and J shed 0 bases, with 6 bases lying between them.

This clonotype was seen only a few times. The CDR3 DNA follows: TGTGCCAGCAGTGACGACAGGTCTGAAGCTTTCTTT. As protein: CASSDDRSEAFF. The V call is TRBV2, the J call TRBJ1-1, with D perhaps matching TRBD1 (6 bases). CDR1 and CDR2 from the germline V gene are SNHLY and FYNNEI. Trimming took 3 bases from V and 6 from J, leaving 8 bases between them. The CDR3 extends over 12 amino acids. Looking up the rest from reference TRBV2 and TRBJ1-1 gives the full variable domain: EPEVTQTPSHQVTQMGQEVILRCVPISNHLYFYWYRQILGQKVEFLVSFYNNEISEKSEIFDDQFSVERPDGSNFTLKIRSTKLEDSAMYFCASSDDRSEAFFGQGTRLTVV.

The chain links TRBV20-1 to TRBJ2-5; D may correspond to TRBD1 or TRBD2 (7 bases each). Trimming pared 3 bases from V and 4 bases from J, leaving 12 bases between. This CDR3 spans 13 amino acids. Per germline, CDR1 DFQATT and CDR2 SNEGSKA (reference sequence). CDR3 DNA: TGCAGTGCTAGTTCAGGGGGGGGAGAGACCCAGTACTTC. It encodes CSASSGGGETQYF.

The chain carries TRBV19 and TRBJ1-5; a possible D gene is TRBD1 (5 bases). The CDR3 runs to 15 residues. The germline CDR1 and CDR2 sequences are LNHDA and SQIVND (reference sequence). V was shortened by 3 bases and J by 2 bases, with 11 bases between the two germline ends. The CDR3 spells CASSMAGSGNQPQHF. CDR3 DNA sequence: TGTGCCAGTAGTATGGCAGGGTCGGGCAATCAGCCCCAGCATTTT.

The CDR3 sequence: CSQRKMATEAFF. As DNA, the CDR3 is TGCAGCCAAAGGAAGATGGCCACTGAAGCTTTCTTT. V gene TRBV20-1 combines with J gene TRBJ1-1, with unresolved D. Germline V gene data show CDR1 as DFQATT and CDR2 as SNEGSKA (reference sequence). This CDR3 has 12 amino acids.

This chain links TRBV27 with TRBJ1-6; TRBD1 is a possible D gene (5 bases). Germline lookup yields CDR1 MNHEY and CDR2 SMNVEV (reference sequence). This CDR3 is 18 amino acids long. The V and J ends lost 0 bases and 5 bases respectively, with 17 bases between them. The CDR3 is CASSLSLLGRADNSPLHF. The CDR3 region has the DNA TGTGCCAGCAGTTTATCACTTCTCGGCAGGGCGGATAATTCACCCCTCCACTTT.

Only one count was recorded for this clonotype. This chain links TRBV3-1 with TRBJ1-2; 10 bases match TRBD1. J was trimmed by 4 bases and V by 3 bases; bases with no gene match: 5. This CDR3 comprises 15 residues. Germline V lookup: CDR1 LGHDT, CDR2 YNNKEL (reference sequence). The DNA of the CDR3 is TGTGCCAGCAGCCAGGAGGGACAGGGGAGCTATGGCTACACCTTC. This translates into CASSQEGQGSYGYTF.

This CDR3 is CASSLEGTSGSEQYF. The DNA of the CDR3 is TGTGCCAGCAGCTTAGAAGGGACTAGCGGGAGCGAGCAGTACTTC. The V call is TRBV7-9, the J call TRBJ2-7, with TRBD2 matching over 14 bases. The CDR3 has 15 residues. J gave up 6 bases and V 1 base, and 2 bases lay outside the gene matches. Germline V gene lookup returns CDR1 SEHNR and CDR2 FQNEAQ (reference sequence).

This sequence joins TRBV12-3 or TRBV12-4 and TRBJ1-2; perhaps TRBD1 as D (6 bases). The CDR3 totals 11 residues. The CDR3 sequence is CAGGRKSGYTF. The CDR3 bases are TGTGCTGGGGGGCGGAAGAGTGGCTACACCTTC.

This clonotype was counted a few times. The chain employs TRBV29-1 and TRBJ2-2, with 7 bases that match TRBD1. CDR1 and CDR2 from the germline V gene are SQVTM and ANQGSEA. The CDR3 has 15 residues. The V segment lost 7 bases and the J segment 3 bases; nucleotides outside the gene matches: 11. CDR3 loop: CSAARQGLDTGELFF. The DNA for the CDR3 is TGCAGCGCCGCACGACAGGGCCTAGACACCGGGGAGCTGTTTTTT.

The chain uses TRBV27 and TRBJ1-1; possibly TRBD1 for D (6 bases). CDR3 size: 14 residues. In germline, CDR1 is MNHEY, CDR2 SMNVEV (reference sequence). Trimming removed 5 bases at V and 4 bases at J, with 14 bases between. CDR3 residues: CASSLNRQATEAFF. The CDR3 nucleotides are TGTGCCAGCAGTCTCAATCGACAGGCCACTGAAGCTTTCTTT.

The chain recombines TRBV5-1 with TRBJ1-2; D might be TRBD1 (6 bases). V was clipped by 4 bases and J by 4 bases, with 14 bases between them. Per the germline V gene, CDR1 is SGHRS and CDR2 is YFSETQ. The CDR3 runs to 14 residues. The CDR3 protein is CASSPGQTAYGYTF. As DNA, the CDR3 is TGCGCCAGCAGCCCTGGACAGACCGCCTATGGCTACACCTTC.

This rearrangement joins TRBV20-1 to TRBJ1-2; tentative D call: TRBD1 (6 bases). Germline assignment: CDR1 DFQATT and CDR2 SNEGSKA (reference sequence). V dropped 0 bases and J dropped 0 bases, with 14 bases sitting between them. The CDR3 runs to 16 residues. The CDR3 here is CSARDTTGRANYGYTF. The CDR3 DNA reads as TGCAGTGCTAGAGATACAACAGGGCGAGCTAACTATGGCTACACCTTC.

V gene TRBV24-1 combines with J gene TRBJ2-7; possible D gene TRBD2, 7 bases. The V gene's germline CDR1 is KGHDR and CDR2 SFDVKD. V gave up 4 bases and J gave up 9 bases, with 18 bases separating them. The length of the CDR3 is 14 residues. The CDR3 region has the DNA TGTGCCACCAGTGAGTCCGGGGGGCAGAATGTGCAGTACTTC. Translated: CATSESGGQNVQYF.

The chain couples TRBV20-1 to TRBJ2-7; 11 nucleotides agree with TRBD2. The CDR3 consists of 16 residues. Germline CDR1 reads DFQATT; CDR2 reads SNEGSKA (reference sequence). Unmatched junction bases numbered 9, after V lost 3 bases and J lost 2 bases. CDR3 loop: CSARGMTSGKTYEQYF. The CDR3 DNA is TGCAGTGCTAGGGGAATGACTAGCGGGAAAACCTACGAGCAGTACTTC.

This chain uses TRBV5-1 with TRBJ2-5, with D unclear. The CDR3 extends over 13 amino acids. Trimming took off 0 bases at V and 5 bases at J, with 8 bases between the two ends. CDR1 SGHRS and CDR2 YFSETQ come from the germline V gene. The CDR3 DNA reads TGCGCCAGCAGCTTGGAGCTGGGGGAGACCCAGTACTTC. Protein: CASSLELGETQYF. The full variable domain, in which reference TRBV5-1 and TRBJ2-5 provide the parts outside the CDR3, is KAGVTQTPRYLIKTRGQQVTLSCSPISGHRSVSWYQQTPGQGLQFLFEYFSETQRNKGNFPGRFSGRQFSNSRSEMNVSTLELGDSALYLCASSLELGETQYFGPGTRLLVL.

This clonotype was picked up a small number of times. This rearrangement joins TRBV24-1 to TRBJ2-2; 7 bases map to TRBD1. The CDR3 totals 16 residues. The V gene end was trimmed by 6 bases and the J gene end by 1 base; junction bases not matched to a gene: 7. The V gene's germline CDR1 is KGHDR and CDR2 SFDVKD. Written as DNA, the CDR3 is TGTGCCACCAGTCCCAGACAGGGAAGGAACACCGGGGAGCTGTTTTTT. This sequence encodes CATSPRQGRNTGELFF.

The V and J genes are TRBV20-1 and TRBJ2-3; D is possibly TRBD2 (5 bases). Trimming left V 3 bases short and J 0 bases short, with 13 bases between. CDR3 length: 15 amino acids. Germline CDR1 DFQATT, CDR2 SNEGSKA (reference sequence). The CDR3 spells CSARVRATSTDTQYF. Here the CDR3 DNA reads TGCAGTGCTAGGGTGAGGGCTACTAGCACAGATACGCAGTATTTT.

The chain has TRBV2 and TRBJ2-7; D is possibly TRBD1 or TRBD2 (5 bases each). Trimming removed 8 bases at V and 6 bases at J, with 14 bases between. CDR1 SNHLY and CDR2 FYNNEI come from the germline V gene. The CDR3 is 12 amino acids. Here the CDR3 DNA reads TGTGCCAGCCGGAACACTGGGGGCGAGCAGTACTTC. It encodes CASRNTGGEQYF.

This chain links TRBV6-1 with TRBJ2-7; 7 bases align to TRBD1. CDR1 and CDR2 (germline): MNHNS, SASEGT. Losses at the gene ends were 2 bases for V and 3 bases for J; bases not matched to a gene: 7. The CDR3 runs 15 residues. The CDR3 loop is CASSERGPRVYEQYF. The CDR3 DNA sequence: TGTGCCAGCAGTGAAAGGGGGCCGCGCGTCTACGAGCAGTACTTC.

Only a few counts were recorded for this clonotype. The chain combines TRBV27 with TRBJ1-1; 9 nucleotides align to TRBD1. The CDR3 spans 16 residues. The V segment lost 6 bases and the J segment 3 bases; nucleotides outside the gene matches: 11. Germline V gene sequence: CDR1 MNHEY, CDR2 SMNVEV (reference sequence). The CDR3 here is CASRPQDRGSYTEAFF. The CDR3 nucleotides are TGTGCCAGCAGGCCTCAGGACAGGGGATCGTACACTGAAGCTTTCTTT.

The V and J genes are TRBV6-1 and TRBJ2-1; 8 nucleotides match TRBD2. The CDR3 sequence is 15 residues long. V shed 6 bases, J shed 0 bases, and the junction held 4 bases outside the gene matches. CDR1 is MNHNS, CDR2 SASEGT, per germline. The CDR3 region is CASRSTSVSYNEQFF. The CDR3 DNA reads as TGTGCCAGCAGGTCGACTAGCGTCTCCTACAATGAGCAGTTCTTC.

V and J are TRBV6-2 or TRBV6-3 and TRBJ1-1; D gene unclear. CDR3 length: 14 amino acids. Germline loops: CDR1 MNHEY, CDR2 SVGEGT. The germline V and J ends were trimmed by 0 bases and 0 bases, with 5 bases remaining between them. The CDR3, as DNA: TGTGCCAGCAGTTACTCATTAATGAACACTGAAGCTTTCTTT. Translated: CASSYSLMNTEAFF.

The J gene is TRBJ2-1, the V gene TRBV12-3 or TRBV12-4; 9 bases fit TRBD2. V was clipped by 6 bases and J by 5 bases; unmatched bases: 5. The CDR3 runs to 14 residues. The CDR3 sequence is CASSRRGGDNEQFF. CDR3 bases: TGTGCCAGCAGCAGGCGGGGGGGGGACAATGAGCAGTTCTTC.

This clonotype came up once. The chain is built from TRBV24-1 and TRBJ1-2; tentatively, D is TRBD1 (6 bases). Germline V gene sequence: CDR1 KGHDR, CDR2 SFDVKD. The V end was cut by 4 bases, the J end by 3 bases, with 11 bases between. The CDR3 is made up of 14 amino acids. The CDR3 spells CATSENPGDYGYTF. As DNA, the CDR3 is TGTGCCACCAGTGAAAATCCAGGGGACTATGGCTACACCTTC.

This chain connects TRBV27 to TRBJ2-3; 7 nucleotides align to TRBD2. The CDR3 covers 14 residues. Germline CDR1 and CDR2: MNHEY and SMNVEV (reference sequence). Unmatched junction bases numbered 7, after V lost 7 bases and J lost 3 bases. The CDR3 here is CASTRTSLTDTQYF. The CDR3, as DNA: TGTGCCAGCACGAGGACTAGTTTAACAGATACGCAGTATTTT.

The chain uses TRBV7-2 and TRBJ2-1; 7 nucleotides agree with TRBD1. V dropped 5 bases and J dropped 5; count of bases not matched to a gene: 6. The CDR3 consists of 14 residues. The germline CDR1 and CDR2 sequences are SGHTA and FQGNSA. CDR3 residues: CASSNRDRHNEQFF. The CDR3 DNA reads TGTGCCAGCAGCAATCGGGACAGACACAATGAGCAGTTCTTC.

This sequence joins TRBV14 and TRBJ2-7; D ambiguous. The V end was cut by 4 bases, the J end by 3 bases, with 10 bases between. Germline V gene data show CDR1 as SGHDN and CDR2 as FVKESK. CDR3 size: 13 residues. CDR3 amino acids: CASSLGPYYEQYF. The CDR3 DNA is TGTGCCAGCAGCCTCGGACCTTACTACGAGCAGTACTTC. The entire variable domain, with the rest obtained from reference TRBV14 and TRBJ2-7, is as follows: EAGVTQFPSHSVIEKGQTVTLRCDPISGHDNLYWYRRVMGKEIKFLLHFVKESKQDESGMPNNRFLAERTGGTYSTLKVQPAELEDSGVYFCASSLGPYYEQYFGPGTRLTVT.